Following are 4 T cell receptor beta chains from one sample sequenced in a study of CD8+CD57+ T cells in acquired aplastic anemia. Genomic DNA templated the TCR beta VDJ and CDR3 profiling. TCRdb redid the calling of the reads with MiXCR, one entry per CDR3 protein. The table shows approximately 45,000 distinct CDR3 sequences, with about two thirds occurring only once. The sequenced sample was sorted CD4+, CD8+, or CD8+CD57+ T cells (not recorded which) from PBMCs. The origin of the receptors is a human donor in good health, serving as a control.

The genes are TRBV19 and TRBJ1-1; 7 bases line up with TRBD1. J gave up 4 bases and V 5 bases, and 4 bases lay outside the gene matches. The germline gives CDR1 LNHDA, CDR2 SQIVND (reference sequence). The CDR3 sequence is 13 residues long. The CDR3 nucleotides read TGTGCCAGTAGTGAGGGGGCTGGCACTGAAGCTTTCTTT. Translation gives CASSEGAGTEAFF.

DNA of the CDR3: TGTGCCAGCAGCTCAGGGACGGCGAGCAATCAGCCCCAGCATTTT. Translating it yields CASSSGTASNQPQHF. The gene calls are TRBV7-2 and TRBJ1-5; D may be TRBD1 (5 bases). The CDR3 contains 15 residues. Germline V gene lookup returns CDR1 SGHTA and CDR2 FQGNSA. The V and J ends lost 4 bases and 1 base respectively, with 11 bases between them.

The chain combines TRBV24-1 with TRBJ1-2, with D unclear. This CDR3 is 13 amino acids long. Germline lookup yields CDR1 KGHDR and CDR2 SFDVKD. The ends were cut back, 4 bases at V and 7 bases at J, with 12 bases in the middle. The CDR3 sequence: CATSDFTDCGYTF. The DNA for the CDR3 is TGTGCCACCAGTGACTTCACCGACTGTGGCTACACCTTC.

The rearrangement joins TRBV2 to TRBJ1-4; D ambiguous. Germline loops: CDR1 SNHLY, CDR2 FYNNEI. The ends were cut back, 7 bases at V and 3 bases at J, with 9 bases in the middle. The CDR3 is made up of 13 amino acids. In DNA, the CDR3 is TGTGCCAGCAAGCGAGGTGCTAATGAAAAACTGTTTTTT. Amino acids: CASKRGANEKLFF. Full variable domain (missing parts from reference TRBV2 and TRBJ1-4): EPEVTQTPSHQVTQMGQEVILRCVPISNHLYFYWYRQILGQKVEFLVSFYNNEISEKSEIFDDQFSVERPDGSNFTLKIRSTKLEDSAMYFCASKRGANEKLFFGSGTQLSVL.